Presented here are 9 T cell receptor beta chains from one specimen sequenced in a study of T cell repertoires in aging, cancer and after chemotherapy (dated by TCRdb to about 2019). For sequencing, an Illumina MiSeq was employed. Rearranged TRB sequences spanning V, D and J segments were amplified by multiplex touch-down PCR using a mixed TRB-A/B primer pool. Using fastp at Q25 and MiXCR, TCRdb reprocessed the public reads and kept productive beta chains. All rows with the same CDR3 protein become a single entry with the most common DNA and genes. A total of over 10,000 distinct CDR3 sequences appear in this sample, around 20% of them only once. The top ten constitute approximately 5.8% of the sample. TCR beta rearrangements were amplified from genomic DNA extracted from peripheral blood rather than from sorted cells or RNA. The sequencing sample was made of blood. The receptors here all came from a human donor in good health.

Comment on this clonotype: A read error is possible here, since a much larger clone lies one base away. V and J are TRBV4-3 and TRBJ1-2; 7 nucleotides agree with TRBD1. The V gene's germline CDR1 is LGHNA and CDR2 YSLEER. CDR3 length: 14 amino acids. CDR3 sequence reads: CASSQTGDFYGYIF. CDR3 DNA sequence: TGTGCCAGCAGCCAAACAGGGGACTTCTATGGCTACATCTTC.

This clonotype is deemed medium-sized. The rearrangement links TRBV29-1 to TRBJ2-1, with TRBD2 matching over 9 bases. V was clipped by 7 bases and J by 2 bases; unmatched bases: 9. Germline V gives CDR1 SQVTM, CDR2 ANQGSEA. The CDR3 is 15 amino acids. CDR3 protein: CSATPSGKPYNEQFF. CDR3 coding DNA: TGCAGCGCCACCCCTAGCGGGAAACCCTACAATGAGCAGTTCTTC.

This chain joins TRBV18 and TRBJ2-5; the D is unclear. Germline CDR1 reads KGHSH; CDR2 reads LQKENI. V dropped 2 bases and J dropped 4 bases, with 11 bases sitting between them. The CDR3 runs to 14 residues. CDR3 nucleotides: TGTGCCAGCTCACCATTCCCCGGTGGAGAGACCCAGTACTTC. It translates to CASSPFPGGETQYF.

The chain combines TRBV5-1 with TRBJ2-3; weak D call: TRBD2 (6 bases). Between the trimmed V and J ends, which lost 4 bases and 1 base, there was a span of 19 bases. This CDR3 has 17 residues. Germline V CDR1 and CDR2: SGHRS, YFSETQ. The CDR3 loop reads CASSIQPLGGGTDTQYF. As DNA, the CDR3 is TGCGCCAGCAGCATCCAACCCCTAGGCGGGGGCACAGATACGCAGTATTTT.

The V and J genes are TRBV6-2 or TRBV6-3 and TRBJ2-5, with TRBD2 matching over 10 bases. Germline assignment: CDR1 MNHEY and CDR2 SVGEGT. With 4 bases clipped from V and 4 bases from J, the junction kept 12 bases outside the gene matches. This CDR3 is 17 amino acids long. CDR3 in DNA: TGTGCCAGCAGTTCCCTCTTTGAGCGGGGGGGCCCAGAGACCCAGTACTTC. Residues: CASSSLFERGGPETQYF.

The chain is built from TRBV6-5 and TRBJ2-1; D may be TRBD2 (8 bases). Between the trimmed V and J ends, which lost 11 bases and 14 bases, there was a span of 16 bases. The CDR3 covers 10 residues. CDR1 MNHEY and CDR2 SVGAGI come from the germline V gene. The CDR3 sequence: CASGGDRKFF. CDR3 in DNA: TGTGCCTCGGGAGGGGACAGAAAGTTCTTC.

The rearrangement links TRBV5-1 to TRBJ2-2, with 10 bases lining up with TRBD1. CDR3 size: 14 residues. After removal of 4 bases from V and 7 bases from J, the junction contained 4 bases not matched to a gene. Germline CDR1 reads SGHRS; CDR2 reads YFSETQ. The CDR3 DNA is TGCGCCAGCAGCGAGGGACAGGGGTACGGGGAGCTGTTTTTT. This translates into CASSEGQGYGELFF.

This clonotype was counted ten times or more. The CDR3: CASSYSSGGAYEQYF. CDR3 nucleotide sequence: TGTGCCAGCAGTTACTCTAGCGGGGGGGCCTACGAGCAGTACTTC. The chain recombines TRBV6-2 or TRBV6-3 with TRBJ2-7; 11 nucleotides agree with TRBD2. The germline gives CDR1 MNHEY, CDR2 SVGEGT. The V gene end was trimmed by 0 bases and the J gene end by 2 bases; junction bases not matched to a gene: 0. This CDR3 has 15 amino acids.

The rearrangement joins TRBV20-1 to TRBJ2-3, with D unresolved. The CDR3 runs 14 residues. The V gene lost 2 bases and the J gene lost 5 bases, with 14 bases spanning the gap. The V gene's germline CDR1 is DFQATT and CDR2 SNEGSKA (reference sequence). The CDR3 nucleotides read TGCAGTGCTAGACTCCTAATCCCCGTAGATACGCAGTATTTT. Translating it yields CSARLLIPVDTQYF.